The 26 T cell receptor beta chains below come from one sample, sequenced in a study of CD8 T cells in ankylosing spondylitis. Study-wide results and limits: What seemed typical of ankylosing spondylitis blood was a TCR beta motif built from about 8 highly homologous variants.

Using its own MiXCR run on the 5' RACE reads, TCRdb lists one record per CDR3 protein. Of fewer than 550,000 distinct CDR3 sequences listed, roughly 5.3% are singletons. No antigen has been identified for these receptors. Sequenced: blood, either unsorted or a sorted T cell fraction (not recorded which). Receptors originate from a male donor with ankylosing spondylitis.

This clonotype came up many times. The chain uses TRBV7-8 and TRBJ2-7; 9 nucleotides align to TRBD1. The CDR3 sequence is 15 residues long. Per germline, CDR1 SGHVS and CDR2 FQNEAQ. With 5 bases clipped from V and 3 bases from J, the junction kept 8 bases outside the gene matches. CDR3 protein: CASSRVDRGSYEQYF. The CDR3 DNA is TGTGCCAGCAGCCGCGTGGACAGGGGTAGCTACGAGCAGTACTTC.

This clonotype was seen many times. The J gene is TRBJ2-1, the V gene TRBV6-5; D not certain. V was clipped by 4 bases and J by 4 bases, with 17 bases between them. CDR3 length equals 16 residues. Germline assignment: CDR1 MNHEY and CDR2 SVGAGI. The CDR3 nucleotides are TGTGCCAGCAGTTCCCGCGTCGGGCATAATTACAATGAGCAGTTCTTC. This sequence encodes CASSSRVGHNYNEQFF.

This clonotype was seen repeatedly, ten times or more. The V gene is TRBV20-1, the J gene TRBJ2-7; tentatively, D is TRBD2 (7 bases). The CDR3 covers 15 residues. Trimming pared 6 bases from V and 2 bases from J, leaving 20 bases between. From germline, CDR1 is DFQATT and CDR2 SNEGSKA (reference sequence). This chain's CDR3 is CSASIMAGGPYEQYF. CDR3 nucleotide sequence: TGCAGTGCCTCGATTATGGCCGGGGGGCCCTACGAGCAGTACTTC.

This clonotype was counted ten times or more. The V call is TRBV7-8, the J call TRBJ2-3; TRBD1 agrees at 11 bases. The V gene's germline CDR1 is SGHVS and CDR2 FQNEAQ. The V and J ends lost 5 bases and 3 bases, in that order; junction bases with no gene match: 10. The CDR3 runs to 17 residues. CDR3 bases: TGTGCCAGCAGCACCCCCGGGACAGGGGGAACGACAGATACGCAGTATTTT. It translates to CASSTPGTGGTTDTQYF.

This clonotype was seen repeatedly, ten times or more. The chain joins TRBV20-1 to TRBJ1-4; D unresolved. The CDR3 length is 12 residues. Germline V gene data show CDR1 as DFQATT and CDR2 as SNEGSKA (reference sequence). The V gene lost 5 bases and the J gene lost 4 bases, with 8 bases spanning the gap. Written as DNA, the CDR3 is TGCAGTGCTGTCCGGGATAATGAAAAACTGTTTTTT. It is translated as CSAVRDNEKLFF.

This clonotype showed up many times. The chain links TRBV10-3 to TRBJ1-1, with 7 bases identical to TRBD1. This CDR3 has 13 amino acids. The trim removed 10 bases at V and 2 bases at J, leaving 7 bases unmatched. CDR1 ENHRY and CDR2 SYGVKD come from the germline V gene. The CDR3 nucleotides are TGTGCCAACTCGGACAGGTATAACACTGAAGCTTTCTTT. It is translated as CANSDRYNTEAFF.

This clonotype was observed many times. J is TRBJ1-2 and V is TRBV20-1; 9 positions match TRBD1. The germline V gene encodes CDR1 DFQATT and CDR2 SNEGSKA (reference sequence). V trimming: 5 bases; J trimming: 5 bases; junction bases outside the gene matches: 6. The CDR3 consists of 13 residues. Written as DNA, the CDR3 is TGCAGTGCTTCACAGGGGGCAGAATATGGCTACACCTTC. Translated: CSASQGAEYGYTF.

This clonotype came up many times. CDR3 residues: CASTPSGRAGETQYF. CDR3 DNA: TGTGCCAGCACCCCTAGCGGGAGAGCTGGTGAGACCCAGTACTTC. The gene calls are TRBV12-3 or TRBV12-4 and TRBJ2-5; TRBD2 agrees at 10 bases. Trimming took 7 bases from V and 5 from J; bases not matched to a gene: 10. This CDR3 contains 15 residues.

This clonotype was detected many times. The CDR3 sequence: CAISVGLAGVYNEQFF. DNA of the CDR3: TGTGCCATCAGTGTGGGACTAGCGGGAGTTTACAATGAGCAGTTCTTC. The chain recombines TRBV10-3 with TRBJ2-1; TRBD2 agrees at 14 bases. This CDR3 is 16 amino acids long. Trimming removed 4 bases from V and 4 bases from J; junction bases left unmatched: 3. Germline CDR1 is ENHRY and CDR2 is SYGVKD.

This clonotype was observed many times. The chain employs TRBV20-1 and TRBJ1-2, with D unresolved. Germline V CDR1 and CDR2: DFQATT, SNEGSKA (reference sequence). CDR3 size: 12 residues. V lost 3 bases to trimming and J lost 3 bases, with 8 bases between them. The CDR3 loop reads CSARADYYGYTF. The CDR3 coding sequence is TGCAGTGCTAGGGCAGATTACTATGGCTACACCTTC.

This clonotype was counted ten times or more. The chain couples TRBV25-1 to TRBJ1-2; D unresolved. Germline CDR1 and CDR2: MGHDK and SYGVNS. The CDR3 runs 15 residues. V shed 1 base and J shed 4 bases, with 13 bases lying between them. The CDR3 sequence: CASSEWSHRGYGYTF. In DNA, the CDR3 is TGTGCCAGCAGTGAATGGAGCCACCGGGGCTATGGCTACACCTTC.

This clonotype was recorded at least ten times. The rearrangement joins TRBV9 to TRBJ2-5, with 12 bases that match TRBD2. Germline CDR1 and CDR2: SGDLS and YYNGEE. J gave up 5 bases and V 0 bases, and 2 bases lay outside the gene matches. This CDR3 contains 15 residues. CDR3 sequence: CASSVEGLAGETQYF. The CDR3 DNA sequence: TGTGCCAGCAGCGTAGAGGGACTAGCGGGCGAGACCCAGTACTTC. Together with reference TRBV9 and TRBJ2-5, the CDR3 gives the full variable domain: DSGVTQTPKHLITATGQRVTLRCSPRSGDLSVYWYQQSLDQGLQFLIQYYNGEERAKGNILERFSAQQFPDLHSELNLSSLELGDSALYFCASSVEGLAGETQYFGPGTRLLVL.

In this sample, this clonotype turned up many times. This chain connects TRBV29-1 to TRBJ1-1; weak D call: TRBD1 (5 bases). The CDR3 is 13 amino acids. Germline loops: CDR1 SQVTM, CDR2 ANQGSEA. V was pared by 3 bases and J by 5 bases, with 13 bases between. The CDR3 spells CSVEVGRATEAFF. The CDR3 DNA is TGCAGCGTTGAGGTGGGCAGGGCGACTGAAGCTTTCTTT.

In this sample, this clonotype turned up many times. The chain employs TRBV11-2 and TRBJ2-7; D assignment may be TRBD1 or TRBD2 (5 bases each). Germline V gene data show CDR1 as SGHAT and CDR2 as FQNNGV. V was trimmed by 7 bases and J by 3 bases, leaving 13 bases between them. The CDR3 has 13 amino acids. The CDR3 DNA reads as TGTGCCAGCACCCTGGGACCGTACTACGAGCAGTACTTC. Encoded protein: CASTLGPYYEQYF.

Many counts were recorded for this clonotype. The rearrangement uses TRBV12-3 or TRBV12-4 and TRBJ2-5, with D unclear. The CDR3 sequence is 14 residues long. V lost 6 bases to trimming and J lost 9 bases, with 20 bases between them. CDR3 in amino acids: CASSLDPPLVAQYF. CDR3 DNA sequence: TGTGCCAGCAGCCTGGACCCTCCGCTGGTGGCCCAGTACTTC.

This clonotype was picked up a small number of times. For the CDR3, the DNA is TGCAGCGTTGAAGCTTCGGACAGGTACACTGAAGCTTTCTTT. This gives the protein CSVEASDRYTEAFF. The chain carries TRBV29-1 and TRBJ1-1; TRBD1 matches 7 bases. The CDR3 length is 14 residues. V lost 1 base, J lost 3 bases, and 5 bases stayed unmatched. Germline V lookup: CDR1 SQVTM, CDR2 ANQGSEA.

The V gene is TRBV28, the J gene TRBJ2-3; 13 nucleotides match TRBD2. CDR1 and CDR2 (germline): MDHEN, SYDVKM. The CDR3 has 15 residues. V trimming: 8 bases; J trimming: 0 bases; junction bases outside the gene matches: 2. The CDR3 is CASGTSGDSTDTQYF. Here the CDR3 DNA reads TGTGCCAGCGGGACTAGCGGGGATAGCACAGATACGCAGTATTTT. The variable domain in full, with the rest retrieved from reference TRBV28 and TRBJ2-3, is DVKVTQSSRYLVKRTGEKVFLECVQDMDHENMFWYRQDPGLGLRLIYFSYDVKMKEKGDIPEGYSVSREKKERFSLILESASTNQTSMYLCASGTSGDSTDTQYFGPGTRLTVL.

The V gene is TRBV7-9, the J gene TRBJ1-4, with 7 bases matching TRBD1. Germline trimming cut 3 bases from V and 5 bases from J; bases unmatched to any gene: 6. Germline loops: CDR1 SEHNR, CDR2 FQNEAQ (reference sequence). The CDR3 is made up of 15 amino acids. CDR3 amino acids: CASSFLGTVNEKLFF. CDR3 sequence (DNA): TGTGCCAGCAGCTTTCTCGGGACAGTAAATGAAAAACTGTTTTTT.

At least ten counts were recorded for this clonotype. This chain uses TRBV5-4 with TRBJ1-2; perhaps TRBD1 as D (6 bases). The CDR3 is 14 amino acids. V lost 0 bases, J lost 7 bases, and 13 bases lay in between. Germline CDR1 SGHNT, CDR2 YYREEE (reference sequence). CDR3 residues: CASSLAKQGGGYTF. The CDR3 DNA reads TGTGCCAGCAGCTTGGCCAAACAGGGAGGTGGCTACACCTTC. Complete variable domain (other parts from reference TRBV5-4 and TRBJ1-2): ETGVTQSPTHLIKTRGQQVTLRCSSQSGHNTVSWYQQALGQGPQFIFQYYREEENGRGNFPPRFSGLQFPNYSSELNVNALELDDSALYLCASSLAKQGGGYTFGSGTRLTVV.

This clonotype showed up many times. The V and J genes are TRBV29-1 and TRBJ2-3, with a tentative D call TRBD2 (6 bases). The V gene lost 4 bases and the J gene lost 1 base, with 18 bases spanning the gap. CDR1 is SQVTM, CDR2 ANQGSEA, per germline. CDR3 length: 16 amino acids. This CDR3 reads CSVGVSRDHGTDTQYF. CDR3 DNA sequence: TGCAGCGTTGGAGTTTCGCGGGACCATGGCACAGATACGCAGTATTTT.

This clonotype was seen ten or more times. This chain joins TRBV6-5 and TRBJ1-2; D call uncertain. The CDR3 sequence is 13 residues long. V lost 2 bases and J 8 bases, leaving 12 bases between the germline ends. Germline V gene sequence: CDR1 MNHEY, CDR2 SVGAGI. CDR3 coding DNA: TGTGCCAGCAGTTACAATGGCGCGGAGGGCTACACCTTC. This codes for CASSYNGAEGYTF.

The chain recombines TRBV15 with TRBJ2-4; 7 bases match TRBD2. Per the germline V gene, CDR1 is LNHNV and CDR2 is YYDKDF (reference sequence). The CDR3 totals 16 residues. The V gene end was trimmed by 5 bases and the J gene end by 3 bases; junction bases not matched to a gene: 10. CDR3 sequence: CATSPRGGGGKNIQYF. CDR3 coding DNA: TGTGCCACCAGCCCCCGTGGGGGGGGAGGCAAAAACATTCAGTACTTC.

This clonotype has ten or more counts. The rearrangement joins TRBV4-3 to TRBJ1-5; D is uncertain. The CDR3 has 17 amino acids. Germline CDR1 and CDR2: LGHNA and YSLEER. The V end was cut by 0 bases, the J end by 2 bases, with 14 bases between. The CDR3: CASSQDLMGLGNQPQHF. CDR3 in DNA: TGCGCCAGCAGCCAAGATCTGATGGGCTTGGGCAATCAGCCCCAGCATTTT.

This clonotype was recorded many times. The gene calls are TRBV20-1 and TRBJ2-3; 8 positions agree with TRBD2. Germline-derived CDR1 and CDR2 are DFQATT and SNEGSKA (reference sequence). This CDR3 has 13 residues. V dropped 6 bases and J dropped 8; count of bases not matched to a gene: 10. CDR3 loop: CSAYGTSRATQYF. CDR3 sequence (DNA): TGCAGTGCCTACGGGACTAGTCGGGCTACGCAGTATTTT.

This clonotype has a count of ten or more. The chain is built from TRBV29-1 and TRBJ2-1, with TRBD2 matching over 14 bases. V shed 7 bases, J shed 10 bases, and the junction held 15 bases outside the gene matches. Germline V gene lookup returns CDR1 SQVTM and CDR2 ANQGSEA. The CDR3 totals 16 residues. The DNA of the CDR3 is TGCAGCGCCGTAGGACTAGCGGGGGGCCCCCTCGCGGAGCAGTTCTTC. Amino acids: CSAVGLAGGPLAEQFF.

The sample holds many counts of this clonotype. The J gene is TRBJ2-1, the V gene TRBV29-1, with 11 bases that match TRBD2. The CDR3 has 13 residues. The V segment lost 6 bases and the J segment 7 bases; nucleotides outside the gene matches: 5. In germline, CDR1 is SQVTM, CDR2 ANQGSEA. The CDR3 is CSVGRLAGNEQFF. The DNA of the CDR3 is TGCAGCGTAGGACGACTAGCGGGAAATGAGCAGTTCTTC.